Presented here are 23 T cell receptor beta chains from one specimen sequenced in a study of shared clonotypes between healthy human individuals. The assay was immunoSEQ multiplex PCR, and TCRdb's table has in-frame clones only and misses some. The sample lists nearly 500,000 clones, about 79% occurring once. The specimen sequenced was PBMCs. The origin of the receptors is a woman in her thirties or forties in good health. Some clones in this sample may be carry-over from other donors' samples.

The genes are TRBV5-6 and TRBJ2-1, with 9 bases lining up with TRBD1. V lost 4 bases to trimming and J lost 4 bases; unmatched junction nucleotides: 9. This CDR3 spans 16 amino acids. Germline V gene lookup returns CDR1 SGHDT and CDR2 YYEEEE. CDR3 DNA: TGTGCCAGCAGCCCGCCTCGGGGACAGGGATACAATGAGCAGTTCTTC. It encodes CASSPPRGQGYNEQFF.

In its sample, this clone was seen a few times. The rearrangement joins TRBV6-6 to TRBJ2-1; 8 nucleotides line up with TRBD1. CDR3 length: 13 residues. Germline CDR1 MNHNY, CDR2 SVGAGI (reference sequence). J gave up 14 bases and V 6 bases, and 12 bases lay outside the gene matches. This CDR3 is CASRETDRGRKFF. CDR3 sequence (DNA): TGTGCCAGCAGGGAAACTGACAGGGGACGGAAGTTCTTC.

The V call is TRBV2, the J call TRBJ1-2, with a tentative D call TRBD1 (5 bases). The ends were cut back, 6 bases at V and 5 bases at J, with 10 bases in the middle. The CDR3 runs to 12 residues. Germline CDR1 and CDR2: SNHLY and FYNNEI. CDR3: CASSRDQYGYTF. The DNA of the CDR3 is TGTGCCAGCAGCCGGGACCAATATGGCTACACCTTC.

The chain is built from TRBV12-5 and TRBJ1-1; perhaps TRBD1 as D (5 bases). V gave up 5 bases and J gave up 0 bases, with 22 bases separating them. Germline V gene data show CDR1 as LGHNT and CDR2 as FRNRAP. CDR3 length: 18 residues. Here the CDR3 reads CASGPPIGGTNMNTEAFF. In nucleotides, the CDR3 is TGTGCTAGTGGTCCTCCTATCGGGGGGACGAACATGAACACTGAAGCTTTCTTT.

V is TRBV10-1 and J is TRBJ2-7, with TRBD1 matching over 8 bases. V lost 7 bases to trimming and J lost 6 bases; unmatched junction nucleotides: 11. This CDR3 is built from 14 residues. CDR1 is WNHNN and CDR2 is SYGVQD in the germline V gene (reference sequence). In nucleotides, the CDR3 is TGCGCCAGCACTGCCAACAGGGGGTATTGCGAGCAGTACTTC. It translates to CASTANRGYCEQYF.

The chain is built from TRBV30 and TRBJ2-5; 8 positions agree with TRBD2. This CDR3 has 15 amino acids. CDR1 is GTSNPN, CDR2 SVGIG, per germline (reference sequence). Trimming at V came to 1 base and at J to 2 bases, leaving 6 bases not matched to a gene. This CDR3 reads CAWSDQGTRQETQYF. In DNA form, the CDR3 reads TGTGCCTGGAGTGACCAGGGGACTAGGCAAGAGACCCAGTACTTC.

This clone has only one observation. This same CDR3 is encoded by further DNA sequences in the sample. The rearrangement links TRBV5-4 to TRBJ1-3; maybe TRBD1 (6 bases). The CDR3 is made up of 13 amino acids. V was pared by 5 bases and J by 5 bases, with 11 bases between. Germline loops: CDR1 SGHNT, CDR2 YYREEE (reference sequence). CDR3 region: CASSSQGRNTIYF. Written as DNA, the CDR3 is TGTGCCAGCAGTTCACAGGGTCGAAACACCATATATTTT. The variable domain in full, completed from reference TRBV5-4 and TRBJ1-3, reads ETGVTQSPTHLIKTRGQQVTLRCSSQSGHNTVSWYQQALGQGPQFIFQYYREEENGRGNFPPRFSGLQFPNYSSELNVNALELDDSALYLCASSSQGRNTIYFGEGSWLTVV.

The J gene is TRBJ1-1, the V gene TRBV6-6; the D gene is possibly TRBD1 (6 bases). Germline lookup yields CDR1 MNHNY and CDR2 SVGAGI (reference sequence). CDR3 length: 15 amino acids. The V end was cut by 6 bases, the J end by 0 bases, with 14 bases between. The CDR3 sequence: CASRKPTGMNTEAFF. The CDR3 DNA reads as TGTGCCAGCAGAAAACCGACAGGAATGAACACTGAAGCTTTCTTT.

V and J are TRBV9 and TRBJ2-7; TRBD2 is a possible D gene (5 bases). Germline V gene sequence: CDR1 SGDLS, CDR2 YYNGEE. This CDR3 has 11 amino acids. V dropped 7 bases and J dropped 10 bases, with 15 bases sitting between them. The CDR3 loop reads CASGSPETQYF. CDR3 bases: TGTGCCAGCGGGAGCCCGGAAACACAGTACTTC.

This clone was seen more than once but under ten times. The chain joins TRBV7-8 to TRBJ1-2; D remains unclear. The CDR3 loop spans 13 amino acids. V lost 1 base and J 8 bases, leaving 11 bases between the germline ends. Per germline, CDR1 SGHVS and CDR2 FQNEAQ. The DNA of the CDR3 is TGTGCCAGCAGCTTAGTTTCTAGTGGAGGCTACACCTTC. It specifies CASSLVSSGGYTF.

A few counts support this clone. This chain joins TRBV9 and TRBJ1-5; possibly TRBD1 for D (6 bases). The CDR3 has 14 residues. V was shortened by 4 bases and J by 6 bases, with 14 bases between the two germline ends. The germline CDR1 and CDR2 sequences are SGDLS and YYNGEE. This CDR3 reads CASSQGGSGQPQHF. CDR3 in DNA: TGTGCCAGCAGCCAAGGGGGTTCGGGTCAGCCCCAGCATTTT.

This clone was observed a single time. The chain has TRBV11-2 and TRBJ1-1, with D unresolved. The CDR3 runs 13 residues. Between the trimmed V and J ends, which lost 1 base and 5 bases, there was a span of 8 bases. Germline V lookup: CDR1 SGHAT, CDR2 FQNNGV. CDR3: CASSLGPRTEAFF. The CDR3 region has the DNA TGTGCCAGCAGCTTAGGCCCCCGGACTGAAGCTTTCTTT.

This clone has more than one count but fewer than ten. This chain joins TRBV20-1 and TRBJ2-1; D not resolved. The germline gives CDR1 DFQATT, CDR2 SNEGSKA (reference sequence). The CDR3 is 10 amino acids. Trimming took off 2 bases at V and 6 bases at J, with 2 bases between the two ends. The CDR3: CSARFNEQFF. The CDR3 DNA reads TGCAGTGCTAGATTCAATGAGCAGTTCTTC.

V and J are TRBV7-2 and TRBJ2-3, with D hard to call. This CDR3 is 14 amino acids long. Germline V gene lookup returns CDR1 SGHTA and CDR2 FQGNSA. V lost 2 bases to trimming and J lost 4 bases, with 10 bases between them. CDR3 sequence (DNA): TGTGCCAGCAGCTTAAACAGCCCGCCAGATACGCAGTATTTT. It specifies CASSLNSPPDTQYF. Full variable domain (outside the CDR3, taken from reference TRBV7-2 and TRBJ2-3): GAGVSQSPSNKVTEKGKDVELRCDPISGHTALYWYRQSLGQGLEFLIYFQGNSAPDKSGLPSDRFSAERTGGSVSTLTIQRTQQEDSAVYLCASSLNSPPDTQYFGPGTRLTVL.

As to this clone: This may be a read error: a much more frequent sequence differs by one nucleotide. As DNA, the CDR3 is TGCAGCGTTGAAGCCCCGGGCACAGGGGGCTCCTACGAGCAGTGCTTC. It encodes CSVEAPGTGGSYEQCF. V is TRBV29-1 and J is TRBJ2-7; 9 bases align to TRBD1. This CDR3 region has 16 residues. CDR1 is SQVTM, CDR2 ANQGSEA, per germline.

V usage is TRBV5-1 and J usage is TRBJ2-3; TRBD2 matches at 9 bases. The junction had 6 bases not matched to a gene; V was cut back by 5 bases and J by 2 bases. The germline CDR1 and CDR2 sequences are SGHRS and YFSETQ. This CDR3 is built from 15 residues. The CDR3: CASRSSGSATDTQYF. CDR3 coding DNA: TGCGCCAGCAGGAGTAGCGGGAGCGCCACAGATACGCAGTATTTT.

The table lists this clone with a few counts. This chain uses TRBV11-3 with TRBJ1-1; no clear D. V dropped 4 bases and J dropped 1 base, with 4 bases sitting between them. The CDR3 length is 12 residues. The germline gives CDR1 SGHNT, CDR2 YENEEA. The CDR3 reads CASSSRNTEAFF. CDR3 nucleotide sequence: TGTGCCAGCAGCTCTCGGAACACTGAAGCTTTCTTT.

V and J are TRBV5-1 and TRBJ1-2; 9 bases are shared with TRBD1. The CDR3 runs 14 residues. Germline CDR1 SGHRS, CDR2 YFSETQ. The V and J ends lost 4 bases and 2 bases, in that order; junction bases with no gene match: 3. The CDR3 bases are TGCGCCAGCAGCCGGGACAGGGTAAACTATGGCTACACCTTC. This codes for CASSRDRVNYGYTF.

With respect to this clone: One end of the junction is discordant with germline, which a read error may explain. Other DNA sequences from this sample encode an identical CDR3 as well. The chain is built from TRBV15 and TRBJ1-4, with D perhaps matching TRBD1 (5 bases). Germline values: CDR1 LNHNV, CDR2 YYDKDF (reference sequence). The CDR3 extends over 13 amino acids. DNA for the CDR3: TGTGCCACCACCCAAGGGACTAATGAAAAGCTGTTTTTT. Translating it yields CATTQGTNEKLFF.

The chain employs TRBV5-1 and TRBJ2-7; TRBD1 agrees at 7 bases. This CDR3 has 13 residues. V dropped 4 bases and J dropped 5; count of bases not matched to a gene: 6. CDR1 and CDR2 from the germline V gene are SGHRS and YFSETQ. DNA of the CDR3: TGCGCCAGCAGCACGACAGGGCTGGACGAGCAGTACTTC. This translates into CASSTTGLDEQYF.

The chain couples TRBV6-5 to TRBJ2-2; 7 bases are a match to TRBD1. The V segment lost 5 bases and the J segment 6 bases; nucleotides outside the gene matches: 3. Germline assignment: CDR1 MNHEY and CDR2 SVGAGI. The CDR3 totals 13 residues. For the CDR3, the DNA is TGTGCCAGCAGTCCTGACAGGGCCGGGGAGCTGTTTTTT. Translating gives CASSPDRAGELFF.

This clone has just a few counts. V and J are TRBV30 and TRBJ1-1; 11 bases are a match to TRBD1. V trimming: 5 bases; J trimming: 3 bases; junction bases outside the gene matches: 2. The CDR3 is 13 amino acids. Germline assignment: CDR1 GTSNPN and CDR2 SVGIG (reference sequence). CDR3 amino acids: CAWGQGAYTEAFF. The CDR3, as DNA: TGTGCCTGGGGACAGGGGGCGTACACTGAAGCTTTCTTT.

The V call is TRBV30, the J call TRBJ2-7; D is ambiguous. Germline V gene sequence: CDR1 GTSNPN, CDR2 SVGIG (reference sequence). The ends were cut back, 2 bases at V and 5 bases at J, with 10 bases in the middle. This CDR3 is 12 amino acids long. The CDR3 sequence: CAWSKDPDEQYF. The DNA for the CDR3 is TGTGCCTGGAGTAAGGACCCCGACGAGCAGTACTTC.